This T cell receptor (beta chain) was sequenced for a study of brain T cells in children with intractable seizures. CDR1 SGHNT and CDR2 YENEEA come from the germline V gene. The CDR3 loop spans 14 amino acids. V was pared by 5 bases and J by 7 bases, with 10 bases of the junction left unmatched. Study findings and constraints: HCMV serostatus was not known, and viral specificity came from CDR3 similarity only.

Sequencing was limited to surgery cases with top T cell transcript signatures in brain tissue. Sequencing used immunoSEQ multiplex PCR; TCRdb keeps in-frame clones, though not all of them. The sample lists approximately 77,000 clones; about 92% were seen once. With respect to this clone: What it recognizes is unknown.

The sample consisted of peripheral blood, taken at surgery. The origin of this receptor is a boy younger than two with tuberous sclerosis and intractable seizures. The chain combines TRBV11-3 with TRBJ1-2; 7 nucleotides match TRBD1. The CDR3 bases are TGTGCCAGCAGCCTTACCTCGACAGGGAGTGGCTACACCTTC. It codes for CASSLTSTGSGYTF.